This TCR beta chain was documented in a study of blood T cells in healthy people across ages. A second PCR of about 6 to 11 cycles used a sample-barcoded 5' primer and a J-beta primer mix. MiXCR, run by TCRdb on the 5' RACE reads, gives a single entry per CDR3 protein. The top ten clones hold 20% to 25% of a sample with about 970,000 distinct CDR3 sequences, just over 50% of them seen once. This clonotype was detected ten times or more. Input material: blood. The receptor comes from an older woman in good health.

CDR3 nucleotides: TGCAGCGCCGGGACAGGGGGTTCCTACGAGCAGTACTTC. The encoded protein is CSAGTGGSYEQYF. The chain employs TRBV29-1 and TRBJ2-7; 11 bases align to TRBD1. The J segment lost 1 base and the V segment lost 7 bases, leaving 3 bases of the junction unmatched. Germline V CDR1 and CDR2: SQVTM, ANQGSEA. This CDR3 region has 13 residues.